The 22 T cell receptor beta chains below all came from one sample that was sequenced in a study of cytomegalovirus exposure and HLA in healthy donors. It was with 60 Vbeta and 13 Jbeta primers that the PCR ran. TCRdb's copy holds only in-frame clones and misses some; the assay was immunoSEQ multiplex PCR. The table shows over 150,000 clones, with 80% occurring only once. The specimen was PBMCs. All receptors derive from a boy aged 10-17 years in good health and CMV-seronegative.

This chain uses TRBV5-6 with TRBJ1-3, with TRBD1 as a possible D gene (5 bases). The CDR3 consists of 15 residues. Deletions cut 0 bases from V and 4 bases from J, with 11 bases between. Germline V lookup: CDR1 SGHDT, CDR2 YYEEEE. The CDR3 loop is CASSLVGRTGNTIYF. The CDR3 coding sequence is TGTGCCAGCAGCTTGGTTGGCAGGACAGGAAACACCATATATTTT.

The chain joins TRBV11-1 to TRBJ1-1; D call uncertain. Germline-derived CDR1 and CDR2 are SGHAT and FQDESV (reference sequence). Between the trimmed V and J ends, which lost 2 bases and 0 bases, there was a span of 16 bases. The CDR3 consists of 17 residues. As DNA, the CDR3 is TGTGCCAGCAGCTTAAGGGAGGGCCGAGCTTTGAACACTGAAGCTTTCTTT. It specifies CASSLREGRALNTEAFF.

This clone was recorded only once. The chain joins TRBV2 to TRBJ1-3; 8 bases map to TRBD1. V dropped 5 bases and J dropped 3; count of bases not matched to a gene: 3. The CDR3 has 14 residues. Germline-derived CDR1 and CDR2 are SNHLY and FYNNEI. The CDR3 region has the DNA TGTGCCAGCAGTCCCGACAGGGGTGGAAACACCATATATTTT. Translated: CASSPDRGGNTIYF.

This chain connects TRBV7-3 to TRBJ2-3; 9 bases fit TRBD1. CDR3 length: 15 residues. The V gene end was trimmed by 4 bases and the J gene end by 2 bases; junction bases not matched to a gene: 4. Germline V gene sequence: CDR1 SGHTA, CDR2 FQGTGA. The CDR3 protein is CASSSGTGITDTQYF. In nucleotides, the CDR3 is TGTGCCAGCAGCTCCGGGACAGGGATCACAGATACGCAGTATTTT.

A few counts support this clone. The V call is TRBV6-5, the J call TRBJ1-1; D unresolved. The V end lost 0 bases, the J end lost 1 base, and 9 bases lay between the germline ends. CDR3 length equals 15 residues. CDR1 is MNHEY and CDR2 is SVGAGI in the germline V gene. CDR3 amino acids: CASSYSTMANTEAFF. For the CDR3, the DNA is TGTGCCAGCAGTTACTCGACAATGGCGAACACTGAAGCTTTCTTT.

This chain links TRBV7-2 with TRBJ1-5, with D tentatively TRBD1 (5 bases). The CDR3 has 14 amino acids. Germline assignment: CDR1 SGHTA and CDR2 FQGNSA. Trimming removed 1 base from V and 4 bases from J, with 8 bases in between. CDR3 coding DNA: TGTGCCAGCAGCTTAGTGGCAGGGAATCAGCCCCAGCATTTT. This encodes CASSLVAGNQPQHF.

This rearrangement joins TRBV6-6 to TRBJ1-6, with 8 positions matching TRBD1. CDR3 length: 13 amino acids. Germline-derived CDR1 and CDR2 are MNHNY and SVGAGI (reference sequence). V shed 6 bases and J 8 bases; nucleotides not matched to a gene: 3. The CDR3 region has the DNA TGTGCCAGCAGACAGGGGGAGTATTCACCCCTCCACTTT. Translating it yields CASRQGEYSPLHF.

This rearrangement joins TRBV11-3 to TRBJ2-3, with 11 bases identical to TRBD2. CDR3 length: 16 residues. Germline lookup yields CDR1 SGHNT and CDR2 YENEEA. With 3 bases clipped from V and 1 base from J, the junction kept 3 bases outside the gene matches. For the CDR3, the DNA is TGTGCCAGCAGCTTGGGACTAGCGGACCGCACAGATACGCAGTATTTT. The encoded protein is CASSLGLADRTDTQYF. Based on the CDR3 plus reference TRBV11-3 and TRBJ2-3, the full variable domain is EAGVVQSPRYKIIEKKQPVAFWCNPISGHNTLYWYLQNLGQGPELLIRYENEEAVDDSQLPKDRFSAERLKGVDSTLKIQPAELGDSAVYLCASSLGLADRTDTQYFGPGTRLTVL.

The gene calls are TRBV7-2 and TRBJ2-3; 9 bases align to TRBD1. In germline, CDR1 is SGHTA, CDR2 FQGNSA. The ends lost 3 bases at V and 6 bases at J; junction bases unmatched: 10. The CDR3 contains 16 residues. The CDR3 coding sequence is TGTGCCAGCAGCTTTACCGGGACAGGGTCCACTGATACGCAGTATTTT. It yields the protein CASSFTGTGSTDTQYF.

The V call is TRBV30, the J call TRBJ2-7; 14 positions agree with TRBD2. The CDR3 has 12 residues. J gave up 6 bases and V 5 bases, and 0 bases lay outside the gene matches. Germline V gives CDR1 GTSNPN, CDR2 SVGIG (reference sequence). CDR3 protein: CAWGLAGGEQYF. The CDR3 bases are TGTGCCTGGGGACTAGCGGGAGGCGAGCAGTACTTC.

This chain's CDR3 is CAWNEGRGTEAFF. As DNA, the CDR3 is TGTGCCTGGAATGAGGGGAGGGGGACTGAAGCTTTCTTT. J is TRBJ1-1 and V is TRBV30; possibly TRBD1 for D (6 bases). The CDR3 is 13 residues long. Trimming cost V 4 bases and J 5 bases, with 14 bases left between them. Germline-derived CDR1 and CDR2 are GTSNPN and SVGIG (reference sequence).

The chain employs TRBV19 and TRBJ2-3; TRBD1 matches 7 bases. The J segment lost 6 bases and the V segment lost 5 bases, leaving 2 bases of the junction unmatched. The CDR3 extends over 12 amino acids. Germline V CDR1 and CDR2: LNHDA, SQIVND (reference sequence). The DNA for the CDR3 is TGTGCCAGTAGTGAGGGGGCGGATACGCAGTATTTT. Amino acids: CASSEGADTQYF.

The DNA of the CDR3 is TGTGCCAGCAGCTTAGGGAGTAGGGGCGAGCAGTACTTC. The encoded protein is CASSLGSRGEQYF. The chain carries TRBV11-3 and TRBJ2-7, with a tentative D call TRBD1 (5 bases). There are 13 residues in the CDR3. Trimming shortened V by 1 base and J by 6 bases, and 10 bases separated the two germline ends. Germline values: CDR1 SGHNT, CDR2 YENEEA.

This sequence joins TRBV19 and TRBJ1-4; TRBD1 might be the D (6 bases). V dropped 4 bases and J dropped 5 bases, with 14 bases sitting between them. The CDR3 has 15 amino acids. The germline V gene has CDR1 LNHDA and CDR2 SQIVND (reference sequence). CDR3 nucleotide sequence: TGTGCCAGTAGTACGCCGGACAGAAGAAATGAAAAACTGTTTTTT. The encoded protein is CASSTPDRRNEKLFF. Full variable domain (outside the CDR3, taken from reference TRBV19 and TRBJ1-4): DGGITQSPKYLFRKEGQNVTLSCEQNLNHDAMYWYRQDPGQGLRLIYYSQIVNDFQKGDIAEGYSVSREKKESFPLTVTSAQKNPTAFYLCASSTPDRRNEKLFFGSGTQLSVL.

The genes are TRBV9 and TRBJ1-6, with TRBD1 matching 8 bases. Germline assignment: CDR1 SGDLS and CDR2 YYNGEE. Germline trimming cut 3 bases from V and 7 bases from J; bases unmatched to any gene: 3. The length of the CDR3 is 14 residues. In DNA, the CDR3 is TGTGCCAGCAGCGGGGGACAGGAGAATTCACCCCTCCACTTT. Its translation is CASSGGQENSPLHF.

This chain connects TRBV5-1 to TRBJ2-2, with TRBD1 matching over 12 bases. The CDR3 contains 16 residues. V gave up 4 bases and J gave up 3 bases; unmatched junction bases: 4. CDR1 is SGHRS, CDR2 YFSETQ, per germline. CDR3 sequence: CASSGGTGGYTGELFF. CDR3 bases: TGCGCCAGCAGCGGCGGGACAGGGGGCTACACCGGGGAGCTGTTTTTT. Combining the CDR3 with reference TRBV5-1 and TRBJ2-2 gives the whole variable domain KAGVTQTPRYLIKTRGQQVTLSCSPISGHRSVSWYQQTPGQGLQFLFEYFSETQRNKGNFPGRFSGRQFSNSRSEMNVSTLELGDSALYLCASSGGTGGYTGELFFGEGSRLTVL.

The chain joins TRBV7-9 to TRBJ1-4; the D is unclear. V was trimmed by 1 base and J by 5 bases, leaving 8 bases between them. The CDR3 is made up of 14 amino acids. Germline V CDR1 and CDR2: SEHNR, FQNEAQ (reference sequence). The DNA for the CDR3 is TGTGCCAGCAGCTTAGTAGGGAGGAATGAAAAACTGTTTTTT. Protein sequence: CASSLVGRNEKLFF.

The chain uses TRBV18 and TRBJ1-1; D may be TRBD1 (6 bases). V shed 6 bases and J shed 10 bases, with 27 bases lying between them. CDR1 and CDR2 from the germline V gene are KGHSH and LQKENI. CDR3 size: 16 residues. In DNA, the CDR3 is TGTGCCAGCTCGTCCGGGACACCAACGGTGAAGAGACTAGCTTTCTTT. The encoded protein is CASSSGTPTVKRLAFF.

The CDR3 bases are TGTGCCAGCAGTTTAGCCGGGTATAGCAATCAGCCCCAGCATTTT. This sequence encodes CASSLAGYSNQPQHF. V gene TRBV27 combines with J gene TRBJ1-5; D not certain. In germline, CDR1 is MNHEY, CDR2 SMNVEV (reference sequence). The length of the CDR3 is 15 residues. Trimming stripped 2 bases from V and 0 bases from J, with 8 bases between.

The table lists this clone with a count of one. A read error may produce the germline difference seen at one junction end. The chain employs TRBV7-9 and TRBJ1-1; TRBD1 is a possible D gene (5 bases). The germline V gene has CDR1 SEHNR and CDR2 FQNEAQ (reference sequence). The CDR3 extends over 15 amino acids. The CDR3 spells CSSSQWGGPNTEAFF. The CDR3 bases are TGTTCCAGCAGCCAATGGGGCGGACCGAACACTGAAGCTTTCTTT.

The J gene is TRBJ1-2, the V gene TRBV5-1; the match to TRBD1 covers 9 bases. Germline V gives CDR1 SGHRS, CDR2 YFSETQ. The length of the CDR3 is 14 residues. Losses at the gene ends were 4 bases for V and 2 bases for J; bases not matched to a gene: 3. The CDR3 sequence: CASSTGTGNYGYTF. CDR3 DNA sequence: TGCGCCAGCAGCACCGGGACAGGGAACTATGGCTACACCTTC.

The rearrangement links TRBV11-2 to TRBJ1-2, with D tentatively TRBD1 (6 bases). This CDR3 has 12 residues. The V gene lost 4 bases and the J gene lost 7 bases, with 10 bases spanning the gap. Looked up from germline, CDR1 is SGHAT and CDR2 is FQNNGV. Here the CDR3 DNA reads TGTGCCAGCAGCTCCACAGGGTCTGGCTACACCTTC. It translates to CASSSTGSGYTF.